This T cell receptor (beta chain) derives from a study of CD8+ T cells in alopecia areata. Turning to the study itself: Each of the treated patients was given oral tofacitinib, 5 to 10 mg twice daily, for moderate-to-severe alopecia areata. After 6 to 18 months of tofacitinib, follow-up continued 6 months off drug.

The treatment denotes: oral pan-JAK inhibitor, 5-10 mg twice daily. Trimming took off 1 base at V and 5 bases at J, with 12 bases between the two ends. Germline values: CDR1 GTSNPN, CDR2 SVGIG (reference sequence). The CDR3 totals 14 residues. Concerning this clone: Its target is not known.

Notes on the study in general: Although TCR sharing was seen in mice, sharing across patients was less clear, possibly for HLA-related reasons. Scalp clonality and expanded CD8+ clones among the top 100 fell significantly with tofacitinib.

Sequencing templates came from extracted RNA that was reverse transcribed into cDNA. Produced via immunoSEQ multiplex PCR; TCRdb's table is partial and in-frame only. The sample yields approximately 300,000 clones, 58% seen once. Material: CD4+ T cells sorted from blood, obtained at week 24, from a patient treated with tofacitinib. The receptor's source is a human donor with alopecia areata. The chain uses TRBV30 and TRBJ1-5, with D unclear. The CDR3 loop reads CAWSAPPGDQPQHF. The CDR3, as DNA: TGTGCCTGGAGTGCCCCACCTGGGGATCAGCCCCAGCATTTT.